This T cell receptor (beta chain) was sequenced in a study of blood T cell repertoires in COVID-19 (dated by TCRdb to the early 2020s). Background for the entire study: Samples from collaborators originated in the United States, Italy and Spain and spanned both the acute and convalescent phases of COVID-19. The prospective study material was composed of cDNA or gDNA derived from T cells, B-cell-depleted T cells, or PBMCs. The sample metadata nearly always contained a de-identified subject ID, COVID-19 status, age in years and sex. The samples were drawn from two sources: the first 160 participants of the ongoing ImmuneRACE study, and 1,000 to 1,500 subjects contributed by 6 global collaborators. The repertoires were released in a freely available public database intended as a resource for research on the immune response to SARS-CoV-2. Where available, HLA class I and class II types were taken from metadata supplied by the sample provider and were not determined by assay-based typing. Subjects who had been exposed to COVID-19, were actively infected with it, or had recovered from it provided the deeply sampled blood TCRbeta repertoires that made up the dataset.

One collaborating source in Seattle enrolled patients during active infection and followed them longitudinally through the course of disease. Collaborating institutions collected whole blood in K2EDTA tubes following their own protocols. For TCRbeta analysis, collaborators shipped samples in one of three forms: frozen whole blood, isolated PBMCs, or DNA extracted from either of those sample types. The junction shows trimming of 0 bases on V and 2 bases on J, and the gene matches do not reach 4 bases of it. The germline V gene (reference sequence) yields SGHNT for CDR1 and YYREEE for CDR2. Its CDR3 holds 15 amino acids, cysteine through phenylalanine. Left in the record is the CDR3 DNA by itself, 45 bases read in frame from the first base. The immunoSEQ Assay, a bias-controlled multiplex PCR, was used to amplify TCRbeta CDR3 regions from genomic DNA. Per the source publication's procedure: Nucleated cell counts per sample were estimated from amplification of reference gene primers within the assay. To quantify the absolute abundance of each unique TCRbeta CDR3 rearrangement, sequence reads were collapsed and filtered. For each sample, productive Simpson clonality was calculated by taking the square root of Simpson's diversity index across productive rearrangements. TCRdb stores this immuneACCESS table with in-frame sequences only. Part of the clones is absent; in the studies checked, under half of the shortfall reflects unresolved V genes, and no reason is known for the rest. V and J calls and clone size are as listed in that table; D and trimming were resolved from the DNA. For this sample there are roughly 300,000 clones; about nine tenths appear just once. Roughly 12% of the sample belongs to the ten largest clones.

This clone was counted a single time. It has no known antigen specificity. Per-base qualities were not stored, and no clone one base away is much larger. Results the study describes overall, beyond this receptor: Clinical and demographic metadata were provided uncurated, with the amount varying by source and participant.

This receptor was identified in a woman between 25 and 40 years old with COVID-19, enrolled during active disease. The material sequenced was peripheral blood. The chain is encoded by TRBV5-4 joined to TRBJ1-2, with 7 bases matching TRBD1. The CDR3 region reads CASSLGDRQNYGYTF. The DNA reads as follows: TGTGCCAGCAGCTTGGGGGACAGACAAAACTATGGCTACACCTTC.